This T cell receptor (beta chain) derives from a study of T-cell reconstitution after alpha-beta-depleted transplantation in children. Study observations and caveats: Recipient T cells and thymic progenitors that survived gave rise to the high TCRbeta diversity observed at day 60 in some patients. Counts and diversity of T cells one year after transplant came mostly from newly produced T cells. Alpha-beta T cells present about two months after transplant were reported to originate from several hundred expanded graft clones.

CDR1 and CDR2 (germline): SGHTA, FQGNSA. The junction had 5 bases not matched to a gene; V was cut back by 4 bases and J by 3 bases. CDR3 length equals 14 residues. It was with unique molecular identifiers that the TCRbeta library was prepared. TCRdb ran MiXCR on the PCR reads and lists one entry per CDR3 protein. The sample carries more than 200,000 distinct CDR3 sequences, about 26% recorded once. With respect to this clonotype: Its antigen is unidentified.

The source is a girl aged 2 to 10 with Fanconi anemia, due to receive a stem cell transplant. The specimen comprised PBMCs, sampled before TCRalphabeta/CD19-depleted stem cell transplant. V usage is TRBV7-2 and J usage is TRBJ2-7; TRBD2 aligns across 8 bases. The chain's CDR3 is CASSSTAGGYEQYF. CDR3 in DNA: TGTGCCAGCAGCTCGACGGCGGGGGGCTACGAGCAGTACTTC.